This T cell receptor (beta chain) appears in the sequencing data of a study of blood T cell repertoires in COVID-19. About the research overall: T cells, B-cell-depleted T cells, or PBMCs supplied cDNA or gDNA.

Measured with immunoSEQ multiplex PCR; TCRdb has only the in-frame clones, and not every one. The repertoire includes around 500,000 clones, 80% to 90% of them detected once, and approximately 2.9% sits in the top ten. The J segment lost 5 bases and the V segment lost 5 bases, leaving 5 bases of the junction unmatched. The CDR3 sequence is 13 residues long. The rearrangement uses TRBV12-3 or TRBV12-4 and TRBJ2-7, with 8 bases identical to TRBD1. Specimen: peripheral blood. This receptor was identified in a human donor in a cohort sampled during active COVID-19. The CDR3 sequence is CASSPTGVNEQYF. CDR3 DNA: TGTGCCAGCAGTCCGACAGGGGTGAACGAGCAGTACTTC.